Sequencing of this T cell receptor (beta chain) was carried out in a study of cytomegalovirus exposure and HLA in healthy donors. General observations from the study: Compared with the approximately 680-donor mean, an Asian-associated ancestry cluster reportedly had fewer N-insertions, according to a later analysis. TRBV6-2, TRBV6-3 and some other V segments were unresolvable in 87-base-pair reads. Earlier results showed most TCR beta V segments being productive about 90% or about 30% of the time. Presence/absence analyses took donor sequencing depth as roughly uniform.

A word on this clone: The antigen is unknown.

The PCR used 60 Vbeta and 13 Jbeta primers. Produced via immunoSEQ multiplex PCR; TCRdb's table is partial and in-frame only. The sample carries about 160,000 clones, over 80% recorded once. V dropped 0 bases and J dropped 2; count of bases not matched to a gene: 17. The germline gives CDR1 SGHRS, CDR2 YFSETQ. The CDR3 loop spans 21 amino acids. Specimen: PBMCs. The clonotype comes from a woman aged 50 to 60 in good health and CMV-seropositive. The chain recombines TRBV5-1 with TRBJ1-5, with TRBD1 matching 10 bases. CDR3 loop: CASSLAFRDRGQEDRNQPQHF. Here the CDR3 DNA reads TGCGCCAGCAGCTTGGCCTTCCGGGACAGGGGCCAGGAGGATCGCAATCAGCCCCAGCATTTT.